These 14 T cell receptor beta chains originate from one sample sequenced in a study of CD8 T cells in Susac syndrome. After extraction with the RNeasy kit, roughly 0.45 to 1 ug of the RNA was reverse transcribed using random hexamers. TCRdb reprocessed the immunoSEQ multiplex PCR reads via MiXCR and lists one record per CDR3 protein. In the table there are fewer than 85,000 distinct CDR3 sequences, just under 95% of which are singletons. The sample was CD8+ T cells from PBMCs. The receptors stem from a human donor with multiple sclerosis.

The table lists this clonotype with a count of one. The rearrangement links TRBV6-2 or TRBV6-3 to TRBJ1-5; no firm D call. CDR1 and CDR2 (germline): MNHEY, SVGEGT. The V end was cut by 2 bases, the J end by 4 bases, with 12 bases between. This CDR3 region has 15 residues. The CDR3 here is CASSYLSPTNQPQHF. The CDR3 region has the DNA TGTGCCAGCAGTTACCTAAGTCCCACTAATCAGCCCCAGCATTTT.

The chain employs TRBV6-5 and TRBJ2-7, with D maybe TRBD2 (6 bases). Per the germline V gene, CDR1 is MNHEY and CDR2 is SVGAGI. Trimming removed 5 bases at V and 3 bases at J, with 17 bases between. CDR3 size: 15 residues. The CDR3 reads CASSNSGHYLYEQYF. The CDR3, as DNA: TGTGCCAGCAGTAATAGCGGACATTACCTCTACGAGCAGTACTTC.

DNA for the CDR3: TGTGCCAGCAGCGTGTGGGGGCCCGGCACCGGGGAGCTGTTTTTT. This translates into CASSVWGPGTGELFF. The V call is TRBV9, the J call TRBJ2-2, with D perhaps TRBD1 (6 bases). Trimming took off 2 bases at V and 4 bases at J, with 12 bases between the two ends. Germline CDR1 SGDLS, CDR2 YYNGEE. This CDR3 is 15 amino acids long.

The chain uses TRBV25-1 and TRBJ2-7, with D unresolved. Trimming pared 7 bases from V and 0 bases from J, leaving 7 bases between. CDR3 length: 12 residues. CDR1 is MGHDK and CDR2 is SYGVNS in the germline V gene. CDR3 in DNA: TGTGCCAGCACCGCCCTCTCCTACGAGCAGTACTTC. It yields the protein CASTALSYEQYF.

About this clonotype: The final CDR3 position lacks the conserved phenylalanine or tryptophan, pointing to a likely read error. This chain connects TRBV20-1 to TRBJ2-3; 8 bases match TRBD1. Germline V CDR1 and CDR2: DFQATT, SNEGSKA (reference sequence). The CDR3 is 18 residues long. With V trimmed by 0 bases and J by 1 base, 12 bases remained unmatched. The CDR3, as DNA: TGCAGTGCTAGAGATGGGTCCCCACAGGGGGTCGGCACAGATACGCAGTATTCT. Protein product: CSARDGSPQGVGTDTQYS.

The chain is built from TRBV7-9 and TRBJ1-2; D call uncertain. The germline V and J ends were trimmed by 4 bases and 5 bases, with 20 bases remaining between them. CDR1 is SEHNR, CDR2 FQNEAQ, per germline (reference sequence). The CDR3 runs to 16 residues. The CDR3 reads CASSSGVLDGKYGYTF. The CDR3 DNA reads as TGTGCCAGCAGCTCCGGAGTCCTGGACGGGAAGTATGGCTACACCTTC.

The chain uses TRBV19 and TRBJ2-6; D gene uncertain. Looked up from germline, CDR1 is LNHDA and CDR2 is SQIVND (reference sequence). V dropped 0 bases and J dropped 0 bases, with 12 bases sitting between them. This CDR3 is built from 18 residues. The CDR3 region has the DNA TGTGCCAGTAGTATAGATCATTATGCAGACTCTGGGGCCAACGTCCTGACTTTC. It encodes CASSIDHYADSGANVLTF.

The chain joins TRBV10-3 to TRBJ2-5; D is perhaps TRBD2 (5 bases). V lost 2 bases to trimming and J lost 5 bases, with 12 bases between them. The germline CDR1 and CDR2 sequences are ENHRY and SYGVKD. CDR3 length equals 14 residues. The DNA of the CDR3 is TGTGCCATCAGTGAGGAGGGAAGCTGGGAGACCCAGTACTTC. Translated: CAISEEGSWETQYF.

V usage is TRBV30 and J usage is TRBJ2-1, with 11 bases fitting TRBD1. The CDR3 is 16 amino acids. Trimming cost V 5 bases and J 3 bases; bases outside gene matches: 9. Germline V gene sequence: CDR1 GTSNPN, CDR2 SVGIG (reference sequence). As DNA, the CDR3 is TGTGCCTGGGATCCTACCGGGACAGGGGGCTACAATGAGCAGTTCTTC. It is translated as CAWDPTGTGGYNEQFF.

The V and J genes are TRBV6-2 or TRBV6-3 and TRBJ1-5; D is ambiguous. CDR1 and CDR2 (germline): MNHEY, SVGEGT. Deletions cut 8 bases from V and 1 base from J, with 12 bases between. The CDR3 is 14 amino acids. DNA of the CDR3: TGTGCCAGCGATCATTGGACGAGCAATCAGCCCCAGCATTTT. Its protein product is CASDHWTSNQPQHF.

The CDR3 spells CASSAGLEAGELFF. CDR3 DNA: TGTGCCAGCAGTGCGGGACTAGAGGCCGGGGAGCTGTTTTTT. The rearrangement joins TRBV27 to TRBJ2-2; 8 bases match TRBD2. The V and J ends lost 5 bases and 6 bases, in that order; junction bases with no gene match: 5. CDR1 and CDR2 from the germline V gene are MNHEY and SMNVEV (reference sequence). There are 14 residues in the CDR3.

The chain couples TRBV13 to TRBJ2-7; the D is unclear. The CDR3 runs to 12 residues. Trimming cost V 1 base and J 6 bases, with 7 bases left between them. CDR1 PRHDT and CDR2 FYEKMQ come from the germline V gene (reference sequence). CDR3: CASSLEAREQYF. The CDR3 DNA sequence: TGTGCCAGCAGCTTAGAGGCCCGCGAGCAGTACTTC.

V gene TRBV5-1 combines with J gene TRBJ2-6, with D unclear. The CDR3 runs 15 residues. V lost 2 bases to trimming and J lost 4 bases, with 10 bases between them. Per germline, CDR1 SGHRS and CDR2 YFSETQ. The CDR3 reads CASSFDPGGANVLTF. The CDR3 nucleotides read TGCGCCAGCAGCTTCGACCCAGGCGGGGCCAACGTCCTGACTTTC.

The chain has TRBV27 and TRBJ2-4, with 9 bases aligning to TRBD2. Germline V gene data show CDR1 as MNHEY and CDR2 as SMNVEV (reference sequence). Trimming at V came to 6 bases and at J to 1 base, leaving 1 base not matched to a gene. The CDR3 is 14 amino acids. The CDR3 loop reads CASRSGRAKNIQYF. CDR3 in DNA: TGTGCCAGCAGAAGCGGGAGGGCCAAAAACATTCAGTACTTC.